A selection of T cell receptor beta chains follows, all from one sample in a study of blood T cell repertoires in COVID-19. Measured with immunoSEQ multiplex PCR; TCRdb has only the in-frame clones, and not every one. The profile shows fewer than 200,000 clones, approximately 91% of them singletons. The sequenced sample consisted of peripheral blood. Every receptor here comes from a man younger than 30 with COVID-19, enrolled during active disease. Each CDR3 is given with its conserved first and last residue. The order of the fields is CDR3 protein, J gene, V gene.

CDR3aa: CASSQVRGIQRGYTF
j_gene: TRBJ1-2
v_gene: TRBV14

CDR3aa: CASSLGQTYEQYF
j_gene: TRBJ2-7
v_gene: TRBV28

CDR3aa: CASSWDRLPLSGANVLTF
j_gene: TRBJ2-6
v_gene: TRBV5-6

CDR3aa: CASSSGQGTQPQHF
j_gene: TRBJ1-5
v_gene: TRBV19

CDR3aa: CASSLGTRTEAFF
j_gene: TRBJ1-1
v_gene: TRBV12-3/TRBV12-4

CDR3aa: CATSAATSGRPYNEQFF
j_gene: TRBJ2-1
v_gene: TRBV24-1

CDR3aa: CASSEYPAAGEGTYSNQPQHF
j_gene: TRBJ1-5
v_gene: TRBV2

CDR3aa: CASSLGLAGGPDTQYF
j_gene: TRBJ2-3
v_gene: TRBV5-1

CDR3aa: CASSPTGRQETQYF
j_gene: TRBJ2-5
v_gene: TRBV13

CDR3aa: CATSDQGLAGGNEQFF
j_gene: TRBJ2-1
v_gene: TRBV24-1

CDR3aa: CASSFDSGMAYEQYF
j_gene: TRBJ2-7
v_gene: TRBV28

CDR3aa: CASTPLFLGVETEAFF
j_gene: TRBJ1-1
v_gene: TRBV28

CDR3aa: CASSRGQGLYEQYF
j_gene: TRBJ2-7
v_gene: TRBV19

CDR3aa: CASSRPGLAANEQYF
j_gene: TRBJ2-7
v_gene: TRBV28